This T cell receptor beta chain was observed in a study of T cells in Graves' hyperthyroidism and ophthalmopathy. Overall study results and limits: Ophthalmopathy and stable hyperthyroidism were told apart by a 13 V-J model.

The authors took PBMCs from 10 ml fresh peripheral blood. Amplified TCR beta CDR3 regions derived from RNA transcripts. When the TCR CDR3 underwent first-round RT-PCR, the HTBI primer set was used. TCRdb reprocessed the multiplex PCR reads with MiXCR, giving one entry per CDR3 protein. This table holds 500,000 or so distinct CDR3 sequences, around 16% found once. About this clonotype: Antigen specificity is unknown.

This clonotype was sampled from a woman aged 25 to 45 with Graves' ophthalmopathy. What was sequenced was blood.

CDR3: CASSTTGIGNQPQHF. The CDR3 DNA sequence: TGTGCCAGCAGCACGACAGGGATAGGGAATCAGCCCCAGCATTTT. The chain carries TRBV6-1 and TRBJ1-5; 7 nucleotides match TRBD1. Germline V CDR1 and CDR2: MNHNS, SASEGT. The CDR3 runs to 15 residues. The J segment lost 4 bases and the V segment lost 6 bases, leaving 9 bases of the junction unmatched.